This T cell receptor (beta chain) was identified in a study of shared clonotypes between healthy human individuals (dated by TCRdb to the early 2020s). Looking at the study overall: A few men and two women, aged 18 to 49 years, made up the cohort. Per donor, leukapheresis produced somewhere between about 0.9 and 10 billion PBMCs. Per donor, three plates each were used for CD4 naive and CD4 memory, two for CD8 naive, and one for CD8 memory. Different laboratories and diverse techniques were used to prepare libraries and sequence TCR repertoires, to increase sequencing depth and limit assay-specific biases. Blood TCR repertoires of about five healthy adults were deeply sequenced to estimate repertoire size and the extent of clonotype sharing between individuals. Study-wide conclusions, independent of this receptor: Rarefaction of sorted-subset datasets indicated incomplete sequencing despite the large sequencing depth. The genetic and exposure-history diversity represented was limited by the small number of donors. Compared with non-shared clonotypes, clonotypes shared by all four sorted-subset donors had higher generation probabilities. Based on pairwise subsampling, the degree of clonotype sharing among donors was expected to be affected by sequencing depth. Across four donors, approximately 5% of naive CD4, approximately 4% of naive CD8, about 2.3% of memory CD4, and about 0.4% of memory CD8 clonotypes were shared. Sampling was restricted to blood, and TCR repertoires in tissue are likely to differ from TCR repertoires in blood. Naive subsets generally had larger estimated clonotype richness than memory subsets did.

In the germline V gene (reference sequence), CDR1 corresponds to MNHEY and CDR2 to SMNVEV. Reading from cysteine to phenylalanine, the CDR3 counts 15 amino acids. CDR3 DNA only is kept here, 45 bases in frame from base 1. Trimming accounts for 4 bases at V and 8 bases at J, while the number of junction bases matched to no gene is 11. Using the deep immunoSEQ assay, multiplex PCR amplified TCR CDR3 regions from genomic DNA. Extracted genomic DNA from each cell subset was distributed evenly across all wells of several immunoSEQ 96-well plates, and each plate was treated as a replicate. Each replicate PCR for sorted subsets received 150 to 250 ng genomic DNA, equal to roughly 30,000 T cell genomes. Purified libraries were measured with a Qubit 3.0 fluorometer, size-checked on a Bioanalyzer 2100, and measured again with the KAPA Library Quantification kit. Every immunoSEQ 96-well plate was sequenced on a dedicated single-read 150-cycle Illumina NextSeq 550 flow cell. In the authors' own workflow: Because the immunoSEQ output held only junctional sequences and lacked quality scores, the filtering could not match the filtering applied to full-length reads. Sequences were annotated with PyIR, a Python wrapper for IgBLAST v1.9, using IMGT germline references to assign V/J genes and CDR3. Reads were removed for weak V/J assignments (E-value above 1e-6), missing CDR3, stop codons, out-of-frame junctions, or ambiguous translated residues. V3J clonotypes were defined as sequences sharing an identical inferred V gene, J gene, and CDR3 amino acid sequence. To compute the percentage overlap between repertoires, the number of shared unique clonotypes was divided by the size of the smaller repertoire. Repertoire richness was assessed with RTK rarefaction, the Chao1 estimator, and Recon v2.1 estimates of unobserved clonotypes. Generation probabilities for all TCRbeta clonotypes obtained by the gDNA method from a handful of donors were computed using OLGA. TCRdb mirrors the immuneACCESS table, restricted to in-frame sequences. Some clones are absent from its copies; in checked studies, under half trace to an unresolved V gene, and the reason for the others is unknown. D and trimming come from the DNA, and the V and J calls and clone size come from that table. Within this sample are roughly 2 million clones, with 85% to 95% of them counted one time only. 0.13% of the sample is in the top ten clones.

Donors were healthy HIV-negative adults with no recently reported acute infections or vaccinations. Every donor was a Caucasian adult living in Nashville, Tennessee, USA. CD4+ T cells were enriched by magnetic negative selection, after which naive cells were positively selected on CD45RA and the negative fraction was taken as the memory subset. Blood was obtained by leukapheresis, after which PBMCs were separated by Ficoll-Histopaque density gradient centrifugation and cryopreserved in liquid nitrogen vapor phase. Purity and quantity of every magnetically sorted T cell population were checked by analytical flow cytometry. Genomic DNA was isolated from every sorted fraction and measured by UV absorbance on a Nanodrop 2000c. About this clone: Its antigen is unknown. Qualities for individual bases were not recorded, and no much larger clone is one base off.

This receptor was taken from a man aged 18 to 35 in good health. In this chain, TRBV27 is recombined with TRBJ2-1; TRBD2 matches 7 bases in the middle. Sequenced material: naive CD4+ T cells sorted from blood. The cell subset or site label on this specimen signifies: CD45RA+ positively selected. The bases read TGTGCCAGCAGTTCCCCTAGCGGAGCAGGACATGAGCAGTTCTTC. Its translation is CASSSPSGAGHEQFF.